Described below is a single TCR beta chain sequence and its context. Its antigen is undetermined. These data are taken from a study of shared clonotypes between healthy human individuals. The authors ran the assay at deep level. Sequenced by immunoSEQ multiplex PCR; TCRdb stores in-frame clones only, minus some. This table holds around 1,100,000 clones, around 77% found once. Germline values: CDR1 KGHSH, CDR2 LQKENI. CDR3 size: 16 residues. Losses at the gene ends were 3 bases for V and 4 bases for J; bases not matched to a gene: 9. Study findings and constraints: Having only a few donors restricted how much genetic and exposure-history diversity was captured. Inspection by rarefaction showed sorted-subset sequencing to be incomplete despite large depth.

Among the donors, all were Caucasian adults who lived in Nashville, Tennessee. The gene calls are TRBV18 and TRBJ2-3; 8 bases are shared with TRBD1. The origin of this receptor is a man between 18 and 29 years old in good health. Some clones in this sample may be carry-over from other donors' samples. Material: memory CD4+ T cells from PBMCs. Indicated subset: CD45RA-negative fraction. CDR3 sequence (DNA): TGTGCCAGCTCACCCCTAGGACAGGGCGGCGCAGATACGCAGTATTTT. Its translation: CASSPLGQGGADTQYF.